The 31 T cell receptor beta chains listed next were all sequenced from one sample in a study of T cells in Graves' hyperthyroidism and ophthalmopathy. Amplified TCR beta CDR3 regions derived from RNA transcripts. TCR CDR3 underwent first-round RT-PCR with the HTBI primer set. TCRdb processed the multiplex PCR reads anew with MiXCR; each CDR3 protein has one entry. The table includes about 210,000 distinct CDR3 sequences, 15% to 20% detected once. The sequenced sample was blood. Every receptor here comes from a middle-aged man with Graves' hyperthyroidism.

The V call is TRBV5-4, the J call TRBJ2-3, with TRBD1 matching 7 bases. The CDR3 has 15 amino acids. Germline-derived CDR1 and CDR2 are SGHNT and YYREEE (reference sequence). With 4 bases clipped from V and 2 bases from J, the junction kept 7 bases outside the gene matches. The DNA of the CDR3 is TGTGCCAGCAGCATTCCGACAGGGTTCACAGATACGCAGTATTTT. It codes for CASSIPTGFTDTQYF. Full variable domain (outside the CDR3, taken from reference TRBV5-4 and TRBJ2-3): ETGVTQSPTHLIKTRGQQVTLRCSSQSGHNTVSWYQQALGQGPQFIFQYYREEENGRGNFPPRFSGLQFPNYSSELNVNALELDDSALYLCASSIPTGFTDTQYFGPGTRLTVL.

This clonotype was counted at least ten times. V usage is TRBV12-3 or TRBV12-4 and J usage is TRBJ2-7, with D tentatively TRBD1 (6 bases). V gave up 3 bases and J gave up 6 bases, with 18 bases separating them. This CDR3 spans 15 amino acids. CDR3 sequence: CASSFGQGLTGEQYF. DNA of the CDR3: TGTGCCAGCAGTTTTGGGCAGGGGTTGACGGGCGAGCAGTACTTC.

This clonotype was observed a handful of times. The chain combines TRBV28 with TRBJ1-6; 9 bases line up with TRBD1. This CDR3 spans 15 amino acids. Trimming at V came to 3 bases and at J to 9 bases, leaving 6 bases not matched to a gene. Germline CDR1 is MDHEN and CDR2 is SYDVKM. Here the CDR3 DNA reads TGTGCCAGCAGTTTGGGACAGGGTATGAGTTCACCCCTCCACTTT. It codes for CASSLGQGMSSPLHF.

The table lists this clonotype with many counts. It may be a read error: a sequence one base away is much more abundant. This chain connects TRBV6-2 or TRBV6-3 to TRBJ1-1; no clear D gene. The CDR3 runs 11 residues. V gave up 6 bases and J gave up 6 bases, with 8 bases separating them. CDR1 MNHEY and CDR2 SVGEGT come from the germline V gene. The CDR3 DNA reads as TGTGCCAGCAGCGACGGGGCTGAAGCTTTCTTT. Protein: CASSDGAEAFF.

At least ten counts were recorded for this clonotype. The rearrangement joins TRBV30 to TRBJ2-2, with D possibly being TRBD1 (6 bases). V was pared by 3 bases and J by 1 base, with 12 bases between. The CDR3 has 15 amino acids. CDR1 and CDR2 (germline): GTSNPN, SVGIG (reference sequence). DNA of the CDR3: TGTGCCTGGAGCCTCCTACAGGGGAACACCGGGGAGCTGTTTTTT. This translates into CAWSLLQGNTGELFF.

This clonotype was counted many times. V usage is TRBV7-9 and J usage is TRBJ1-6; D ambiguous. The V end lost 3 bases, the J end lost 8 bases, and 5 bases lay between the germline ends. Germline V gene sequence: CDR1 SEHNR, CDR2 FQNEAQ (reference sequence). The length of the CDR3 is 12 residues. CDR3 amino acids: CASSFGYSPLHF. Here the CDR3 DNA reads TGTGCCAGCAGCTTTGGGTATTCACCCCTCCACTTT.

This clonotype has a count of ten or more. The CDR3 nucleotides are TGTGCCAGCAGCTGGCCGGTAGGGGGCAGCACAGATACGCAGTATTTT. Its protein product is CASSWPVGGSTDTQYF. The chain recombines TRBV28 with TRBJ2-3, with 7 bases identical to TRBD1. Germline V CDR1 and CDR2: MDHEN, SYDVKM. The CDR3 consists of 16 residues. Trimming removed 6 bases from V and 0 bases from J; junction bases left unmatched: 9.

The rearrangement joins TRBV6-2 or TRBV6-3 to TRBJ2-1, with a weak D call TRBD2 (5 bases). Germline V gene sequence: CDR1 MNHEY, CDR2 SVGEGT. This CDR3 has 12 residues. Between the trimmed V and J ends, which lost 4 bases and 9 bases, there was a span of 10 bases. CDR3 DNA sequence: TGTGCCAGCAGTTTTAGTGGAGGTGAGCAGTTCTTC. This translates into CASSFSGGEQFF.

Written as DNA, the CDR3 is TGTGCCAGCAGTGTGACCACCTCTGGAAACACCATATATTTT. It yields the protein CASSVTTSGNTIYF. The chain links TRBV2 to TRBJ1-3; no clear D gene. CDR1 and CDR2 (germline): SNHLY, FYNNEI. This CDR3 is built from 14 residues. V was clipped by 4 bases and J by 0 bases, with 7 bases between them.

As concerns this clonotype: A read error is possible here, since a much larger clone lies one base away. The chain is built from TRBV6-4 and TRBJ1-3; tentatively, D is TRBD1 (5 bases). The CDR3 is 13 amino acids. Trimming pared 6 bases from V and 5 bases from J, leaving 11 bases between. Per the germline V gene, CDR1 is MRHNA and CDR2 is SNTAGT. The CDR3, as DNA: TGTGCCAGCAGGAGGGACGGTAGAAACACCATATATTTT. Protein product: CASRRDGRNTIYF.

The sample holds many counts of this clonotype. V usage is TRBV20-1 and J usage is TRBJ1-5; D might be TRBD1 (6 bases). The CDR3 has 13 residues. CDR1 DFQATT and CDR2 SNEGSKA come from the germline V gene (reference sequence). V was shortened by 6 bases and J by 4 bases, with 13 bases between the two germline ends. The CDR3 here is CSAGVRGNQPQHF. CDR3 nucleotide sequence: TGCAGTGCCGGAGTAAGGGGGAATCAGCCCCAGCATTTT.

The sample holds many counts of this clonotype. The V gene is TRBV20-1, the J gene TRBJ2-1, with 11 bases identical to TRBD2. The V and J ends lost 1 base and 0 bases, in that order; junction bases with no gene match: 8. CDR1 and CDR2 (germline): DFQATT, SNEGSKA (reference sequence). This CDR3 region has 18 residues. This CDR3 is CSARVSSGGTSSYNEQFF. As DNA, the CDR3 is TGCAGTGCTAGAGTGTCTAGCGGGGGGACGAGCTCCTACAATGAGCAGTTCTTC.

Points on this clonotype: The junction departs from germline at one end; a sequencing error may be responsible. This chain joins TRBV7-9 and TRBJ1-1; 10 nucleotides line up with TRBD1. The CDR3 sequence is 21 residues long. The germline gives CDR1 SEHNR, CDR2 FQNEAQ (reference sequence). CDR3 region: CASSHILGYPGTGAPNAEAFF. DNA of the CDR3: TGTGCCAGCAGCCACATCTTGGGGTATCCCGGGACAGGGGCCCCGAACGCTGAAGCTTTCTTT.

This clonotype was recorded at least ten times. In DNA form, the CDR3 reads TGTGCCAGCAGCTTAGTTGCCAACTCCTACGAGCAGTACTTC. Translating gives CASSLVANSYEQYF. V and J are TRBV11-3 and TRBJ2-7; D is unclear. Germline CDR1 and CDR2: SGHNT and YENEEA. This CDR3 region has 14 residues. The V gene lost 1 base and the J gene lost 0 bases, with 7 bases spanning the gap.

A few counts support this clonotype. V usage is TRBV3-1 and J usage is TRBJ1-2; unclear D gene. The germline V and J ends were trimmed by 0 bases and 11 bases, with 13 bases remaining between them. This CDR3 comprises 13 residues. Per the germline V gene, CDR1 is LGHDT and CDR2 is YNNKEL (reference sequence). The DNA of the CDR3 is TGTGCCAGCAGCCAAGATGGAACGGACGGATACACCTTC. Translated, it gives CASSQDGTDGYTF. The full variable domain, its missing parts supplied by reference TRBV3-1 and TRBJ1-2, is DTAVSQTPKYLVTQMGNDKSIKCEQNLGHDTMYWYKQDSKKFLKIMFSYNNKELIINETVPNRFSPKSPDKAHLNLHINSLELGDSAVYFCASSQDGTDGYTFGSGTRLTVV.

J is TRBJ2-7 and V is TRBV29-1; D is possibly TRBD1 (6 bases). Germline CDR1 and CDR2: SQVTM and ANQGSEA. The CDR3 contains 13 residues. Trimming shortened V by 4 bases and J by 2 bases, and 12 bases separated the two germline ends. This chain's CDR3 is CSVVWDNAYEQYF. The CDR3 DNA sequence: TGCAGCGTTGTCTGGGACAATGCCTACGAGCAGTACTTC.

The rearrangement links TRBV18 to TRBJ2-3, with 11 bases fitting TRBD2. There are 14 residues in the CDR3. Germline lookup yields CDR1 KGHSH and CDR2 LQKENI. Unmatched junction bases numbered 3, after V lost 5 bases and J lost 5 bases. As DNA, the CDR3 is TGTGCCAGCTCAGCCGGGACTAGCGGAGATACGCAGTATTTT. Translated: CASSAGTSGDTQYF. Based on the CDR3 plus reference TRBV18 and TRBJ2-3, the full variable domain is NAGVMQNPRHLVRRRGQEARLRCSPMKGHSHVYWYRQLPEEGLKFMVYLQKENIIDESGMPKERFSAEFPKEGPSILRIQQVVRGDSAAYFCASSAGTSGDTQYFGPGTRLTVL.

This clonotype has a handful of counts. CDR3 loop: CASSQDPNGGGIADTQYF. CDR3 nucleotide sequence: TGCGCCAGCAGCCAAGATCCCAATGGGGGGGGGATCGCAGATACGCAGTATTTT. The rearrangement links TRBV4-3 to TRBJ2-3; 7 bases align to TRBD2. Unmatched junction bases numbered 13, after V lost 0 bases and J lost 4 bases. CDR1 is LGHNA and CDR2 is YSLEER in the germline V gene. The CDR3 loop spans 18 amino acids.

This clonotype was counted at least ten times. V gene TRBV20-1 combines with J gene TRBJ2-7; 8 bases match TRBD2. V shed 6 bases, J shed 0 bases, and the junction held 7 bases outside the gene matches. The CDR3 spans 14 residues. Germline CDR1 is DFQATT and CDR2 is SNEGSKA (reference sequence). CDR3 nucleotides: TGCAGTGCGCTTCCGGGGGGGAGCTCCTACGAGCAGTACTTC. This sequence encodes CSALPGGSSYEQYF.

The J gene is TRBJ2-2, the V gene TRBV12-3 or TRBV12-4; 12 bases are shared with TRBD2. Trimming removed 4 bases from V and 1 base from J; junction bases left unmatched: 7. CDR3 length equals 18 residues. CDR3 in amino acids: CASSSPGLAGLNTGELFF. The DNA for the CDR3 is TGTGCCAGCAGTTCCCCAGGACTAGCGGGATTGAACACCGGGGAGCTGTTTTTT.

In this sample, this clonotype turned up many times. V usage is TRBV5-8 and J usage is TRBJ2-1; TRBD2 aligns across 14 bases. CDR1 is SGHTS and CDR2 is YDEGEE in the germline V gene. CDR3 length: 20 amino acids. Losses at the gene ends were 4 bases for V and 0 bases for J; bases not matched to a gene: 12. CDR3: CASSTRGLAGDKSSYNEQFF. The CDR3 nucleotides are TGTGCCAGCAGCACCAGGGGACTAGCGGGGGACAAGAGCTCCTACAATGAGCAGTTCTTC.

CDR3 nucleotides: TGTGCCAGCAGTCTGGCAGAAAATGAAAAACTGTTTTTT. Protein sequence: CASSLAENEKLFF. The V gene is TRBV27, the J gene TRBJ1-4; D gene unclear. The CDR3 sequence is 13 residues long. Looked up from germline, CDR1 is MNHEY and CDR2 is SMNVEV (reference sequence). V lost 5 bases and J 5 bases, leaving 9 bases between the germline ends.

The sample holds many counts of this clonotype. This chain links TRBV6-5 with TRBJ2-7, with 7 bases that match TRBD1. Germline V lookup: CDR1 MNHEY, CDR2 SVGAGI. CDR3 length equals 14 residues. The V and J ends lost 0 bases and 3 bases, in that order; junction bases with no gene match: 2. CDR3 sequence: CASSYSTGNYEQYF. CDR3 nucleotides: TGTGCCAGCAGTTACTCGACAGGGAACTACGAGCAGTACTTC.

The J gene is TRBJ2-5, the V gene TRBV24-1; tentatively, D is TRBD2 (5 bases). V was cut by 9 bases and J by 1 base, with 14 bases left in between. The CDR3 is 14 residues long. Germline CDR1 is KGHDR and CDR2 is SFDVKD. The CDR3 sequence is CATGTRWGQETQYF. In nucleotides, the CDR3 is TGTGCCACCGGCACTAGGTGGGGCCAAGAGACCCAGTACTTC.

In this sample, this clonotype turned up many times. V and J are TRBV6-1 and TRBJ1-6, with 7 bases identical to TRBD1. CDR1 is MNHNS, CDR2 SASEGT, per germline. This CDR3 has 15 amino acids. Germline trimming cut 1 base from V and 7 bases from J; bases unmatched to any gene: 4. CDR3 residues: CASSEEGGQNSPLHF. CDR3 DNA sequence: TGTGCCAGCAGTGAAGAGGGGGGACAGAATTCACCCCTCCACTTT.

Many counts were recorded for this clonotype. V and J are TRBV7-2 and TRBJ2-3, with TRBD1 matching 11 bases. V gave up 4 bases and J gave up 6 bases; unmatched junction bases: 3. From germline, CDR1 is SGHTA and CDR2 FQGNSA. This CDR3 comprises 14 residues. DNA of the CDR3: TGTGCCAGCAGCTCTGGGACAGGGGGGGATACGCAGTATTTT. It specifies CASSSGTGGDTQYF.

This clonotype was counted ten times or more. The chain uses TRBV2 and TRBJ2-7; TRBD1 might be the D (7 bases). This CDR3 has 12 amino acids. The V and J ends lost 4 bases and 7 bases respectively, with 11 bases between them. Germline V lookup: CDR1 SNHLY, CDR2 FYNNEI. The CDR3 region is CASSGTGGEQYF. DNA of the CDR3: TGTGCCAGCAGTGGGACAGGAGGGGAGCAGTACTTC.

This clonotype was seen only a few times. This rearrangement joins TRBV3-2 to TRBJ1-3. TRBV3-2 is a pseudogene locus. CDR3 length: 11 amino acids. In DNA, the CDR3 is TGTGCCAGCAGCCAACAGGGCCCCATATATTTT. Residues: CASSQQGPIYF.

The chain employs TRBV18 and TRBJ1-2; 7 bases match TRBD1. Unmatched junction bases numbered 6, after V lost 2 bases and J lost 0 bases. The CDR3 is 16 amino acids. Germline V lookup: CDR1 KGHSH, CDR2 LQKENI. CDR3 sequence: CASSPGTERANYGYTF. CDR3 bases: TGTGCCAGCTCACCAGGGACAGAAAGAGCTAACTATGGCTACACCTTC.

The table lists this clonotype with many counts. This chain uses TRBV7-2 with TRBJ2-7; D uncertain. The V end was cut by 3 bases, the J end by 9 bases, with 18 bases between. Per the germline V gene, CDR1 is SGHTA and CDR2 is FQGNSA. CDR3 length: 14 amino acids. This CDR3 reads CASSFDLSGGGQYF. CDR3 nucleotide sequence: TGTGCCAGCAGCTTCGACCTCTCGGGCGGCGGGCAGTACTTC.

The table lists this clonotype with many counts. V is TRBV2 and J is TRBJ1-1; 7 bases are a match to TRBD1. From germline, CDR1 is SNHLY and CDR2 FYNNEI. J lost 1 base, V lost 6 bases, and 8 bases had no gene match. The CDR3 runs 15 residues. The CDR3 sequence: CASRATGQTNTEAFF. CDR3 DNA: TGTGCCAGCAGAGCAACGGGACAGACGAACACTGAAGCTTTCTTT.